This passage covers 5 T cell receptor beta chains from one sample sequenced in a study of PD-1 blockade in mismatch repair-deficient tumors. The table came from immunoSEQ multiplex PCR; TCRdb's copy has only in-frame clones and leaves some out. The table lists 35,000 or so clones, 80% to 90% of them singletons. The sample consisted of peripheral blood, taken 76 weeks after starting pembrolizumab. The source of these receptors is an adult with mismatch repair-deficient cancer.

The chain joins TRBV2 to TRBJ1-5; D call uncertain. Trimming removed 0 bases from V and 4 bases from J, with 10 bases in between. The CDR3 is 15 amino acids. Germline V gene data show CDR1 as SNHLY and CDR2 as FYNNEI. Here the CDR3 reads CASSEATATNQPQHF. CDR3 coding DNA: TGTGCCAGCAGTGAAGCCACAGCTACGAATCAGCCCCAGCATTTT.

V and J are TRBV25-1 and TRBJ2-2; no clear D. Germline V lookup: CDR1 MGHDK, CDR2 SYGVNS. Trimming removed 2 bases at V and 0 bases at J, with 10 bases between. This CDR3 is built from 16 residues. CDR3 residues: CASSEVRRTNTGELFF. CDR3 DNA: TGTGCCAGCAGTGAAGTTCGGCGTACGAACACCGGGGAGCTGTTTTTT.

The chain carries TRBV5-1 and TRBJ2-7; 7 bases line up with TRBD2. V was clipped by 4 bases and J by 0 bases; unmatched bases: 10. CDR1 is SGHRS and CDR2 is YFSETQ in the germline V gene. The CDR3 sequence is 16 residues long. The CDR3 nucleotides read TGCGCCAGCAGCACGGCGGGGGTGGGGAACTCCTACGAGCAGTACTTC. Translated: CASSTAGVGNSYEQYF.

A word on this clone: At one boundary the junction diverges from the germline segment, which might be a read error. The chain combines TRBV10-1 with TRBJ2-7; D gene uncertain. The CDR3 has 11 amino acids. Germline-derived CDR1 and CDR2 are WNHNN and SYGVQD (reference sequence). This chain's CDR3 is CASSPILCTHF. CDR3 sequence (DNA): TGCGCCAGCAGCCCGATTCTATGTACGCACTTC.

The V gene is TRBV6-5, the J gene TRBJ2-7; D is perhaps TRBD1 or TRBD2 (5 bases each). Germline assignment: CDR1 MNHEY and CDR2 SVGAGI. The CDR3 has 14 amino acids. Between the trimmed V and J ends, which lost 0 bases and 6 bases, there was a span of 12 bases. CDR3 nucleotides: TGTGCCAGCAGTTACTCGAGGGCAAGGGGCGAGCAGTACTTC. Translated, it gives CASSYSRARGEQYF.